A single sample is the source of the 12 T cell receptor beta chains below, sequenced in a study of T cells in Graves' hyperthyroidism and ophthalmopathy. The TCR beta CDR3 regions underwent amplification using RNA transcripts as the source. First-round RT-PCR with HTBI primers amplified the TCR CDR3 region. TCRdb re-called the multiplex PCR reads through MiXCR, storing one row per CDR3 protein. The table has 300,000 to 450,000 distinct CDR3 sequences, approximately 17% seen once. The specimen was blood. These receptors originate from a man between 18 and 35 years old with Graves' ophthalmopathy.

This clonotype was counted between two and nine times. The chain's CDR3 is CASSQVGGLGGYNEQFF. CDR3 DNA: TGTGCCAGCAGCCAAGTGGGGGGACTAGGGGGATACAATGAGCAGTTCTTC. The chain has TRBV3-1 and TRBJ2-1, with TRBD2 matching over 8 bases. CDR1 is LGHDT, CDR2 YNNKEL, per germline (reference sequence). After removal of 1 base from V and 4 bases from J, the junction contained 9 bases not matched to a gene. This CDR3 contains 17 residues.

The chain couples TRBV4-1 to TRBJ1-4, with 8 bases that match TRBD1. The ends lost 6 bases at V and 0 bases at J; junction bases unmatched: 3. The CDR3 has 15 residues. Germline CDR1 MGHRA, CDR2 YSYEKL. The DNA of the CDR3 is TGCGCCAGCAGATCGACAGGGGCAACTAATGAAAAACTGTTTTTT. It is translated as CASRSTGATNEKLFF.

CDR3 residues: CASSTNWGAGNTIYF. The CDR3 DNA reads TGTGCCAGCAGTACTAATTGGGGCGCTGGAAACACCATATATTTT. V and J are TRBV27 and TRBJ1-3, with a weak D call TRBD1 (5 bases). V lost 5 bases and J 2 bases, leaving 13 bases between the germline ends. The CDR3 has 15 amino acids. Germline lookup yields CDR1 MNHEY and CDR2 SMNVEV (reference sequence).

The J gene is TRBJ2-7, the V gene TRBV7-9; D is possibly TRBD1 (5 bases). Between the trimmed V and J ends, which lost 5 bases and 2 bases, there was a span of 19 bases. Germline lookup yields CDR1 SEHNR and CDR2 FQNEAQ (reference sequence). CDR3 length equals 16 residues. CDR3 nucleotides: TGTGCCAGCAGCCGCTCGGCGGCAGGGAACACCTACGAGCAGTACTTC. Its translation: CASSRSAAGNTYEQYF.

This clonotype occurred many times. This sequence joins TRBV2 and TRBJ2-5; TRBD2 is a possible D gene (5 bases). Trimming stripped 4 bases from V and 4 bases from J, with 10 bases between. This CDR3 has 13 amino acids. Germline values: CDR1 SNHLY, CDR2 FYNNEI. CDR3 DNA sequence: TGTGCCAGCAGTGGTCGGCTAGCAGAGACCCAGTACTTC. This gives the protein CASSGRLAETQYF.

The sample holds many counts of this clonotype. V and J are TRBV5-8 and TRBJ2-7; D is perhaps TRBD1 (6 bases). V was trimmed by 0 bases and J by 5 bases, leaving 12 bases between them. The V gene's germline CDR1 is SGHTS and CDR2 YDEGEE. CDR3 length equals 14 residues. CDR3 in amino acids: CASSLGLGGDEQYF. Written as DNA, the CDR3 is TGTGCCAGCAGCTTGGGGCTAGGGGGTGACGAGCAGTACTTC.

V is TRBV15 and J is TRBJ2-3; TRBD1 might be the D (5 bases). V lost 11 bases and J lost 0, with 15 bases in between. From germline, CDR1 is LNHNV and CDR2 YYDKDF (reference sequence). The CDR3 length is 14 residues. In nucleotides, the CDR3 is TGTGCCTCTCAGGGCAGGGCGAGCACAGATACGCAGTATTTT. Amino acids: CASQGRASTDTQYF.

This clonotype was seen more than once but under ten times. The genes are TRBV10-3 and TRBJ1-6; possibly TRBD1 for D (5 bases). Germline CDR1 is ENHRY and CDR2 is SYGVKD. V was clipped by 3 bases and J by 4 bases, with 7 bases between them. This CDR3 comprises 14 residues. CDR3: CAISEAGYNSPLHF. The CDR3 DNA reads TGTGCCATCAGTGAAGCAGGGTATAATTCACCCCTCCACTTT.

This clonotype was seen at least ten times. This sequence joins TRBV9 and TRBJ1-5, with D possibly TRBD1 on 6 matching bases. There are 13 residues in the CDR3. Trimming removed 7 bases at V and 2 bases at J, with 10 bases between. From germline, CDR1 is SGDLS and CDR2 YYNGEE. CDR3 in DNA: TGTGCCAGCGGGGGGCCGGGCAATCAGCCCCAGCATTTT. Translating gives CASGGPGNQPQHF.

The chain has TRBV5-1 and TRBJ2-5; D unresolved. Germline V gene data show CDR1 as SGHRS and CDR2 as YFSETQ. This CDR3 has 14 amino acids. V dropped 7 bases and J dropped 5 bases, with 18 bases sitting between them. CDR3 protein: CASRPAESWETQYF. The CDR3 nucleotides are TGCGCCAGCCGCCCCGCTGAGAGTTGGGAGACCCAGTACTTC.

This chain uses TRBV27 with TRBJ2-7; D is unresolved. V lost 6 bases and J 1 base, leaving 16 bases between the germline ends. The CDR3 is 15 amino acids. Germline V gene data show CDR1 as MNHEY and CDR2 as SMNVEV (reference sequence). The CDR3 DNA sequence: TGTGCCAGCAGCATCCTGGCTGCCAGATCCTACGAGCAGTACTTC. It codes for CASSILAARSYEQYF.

The rearrangement joins TRBV24-1 to TRBJ2-1; D possibly uses TRBD1 or TRBD2 (5 bases each). Trimming stripped 3 bases from V and 5 bases from J, with 10 bases between. CDR3 length: 14 amino acids. Germline V lookup: CDR1 KGHDR, CDR2 SFDVKD. The DNA of the CDR3 is TGTGCCACCAGTGATGGGGGTTTGGACAATGAGCAGTTCTTC. This encodes CATSDGGLDNEQFF.